What follows are 19 T cell receptor beta chains derived from one specimen sequenced in a study of blood T cell repertoires in COVID-19. TCRdb's table, derived via immunoSEQ multiplex PCR, lists solely in-frame clones and lacks some. Among more than 200,000 clones listed, 82% were seen once. Input material: peripheral blood. All receptors come from a woman of 80 years or more with active or convalescent COVID-19.

A few counts support this clone. The rearrangement links TRBV28 to TRBJ1-2, with TRBD1 matching over 8 bases. The CDR3 is 14 residues long. Germline CDR1 MDHEN, CDR2 SYDVKM. The J segment lost 7 bases and the V segment lost 6 bases, leaving 10 bases of the junction unmatched. CDR3 sequence reads: CASRVGPQGAGYTF. The CDR3 DNA follows: TGTGCCAGCAGGGTAGGCCCCCAGGGGGCTGGCTACACCTTC.

The chain has TRBV5-4 and TRBJ1-2; the D is unclear. Germline V gene data show CDR1 as SGHNT and CDR2 as YYREEE (reference sequence). V lost 2 bases to trimming and J lost 1 base, with 15 bases between them. The CDR3 covers 16 residues. CDR3 sequence reads: CASSFTTLRFNYGYTF. CDR3 DNA: TGTGCCAGCAGCTTTACGACTTTGCGTTTTAACTATGGCTACACCTTC.

The chain joins TRBV7-2 to TRBJ2-1; TRBD2 is a possible D gene (6 bases). Looked up from germline, CDR1 is SGHTA and CDR2 is FQGNSA. V was cut by 1 base and J by 7 bases, with 14 bases left in between. The CDR3 is 15 amino acids. CDR3 residues: CASSLVGLALNEQFF. CDR3 coding DNA: TGTGCCAGCAGCTTAGTCGGTCTAGCGTTGAATGAGCAGTTCTTC.

The CDR3: CASSFTRETEAFF. CDR3 nucleotide sequence: TGCGCCAGCAGCTTCACCAGGGAAACTGAAGCTTTCTTT. V usage is TRBV5-1 and J usage is TRBJ1-1, with D tentatively TRBD1 (5 bases). The CDR3 loop spans 13 amino acids. Between the trimmed V and J ends, which lost 2 bases and 5 bases, there was a span of 10 bases. Germline-derived CDR1 and CDR2 are SGHRS and YFSETQ.

This chain's CDR3 is CASSLSSGRALSYNEQFF. As DNA, the CDR3 is TGTGCCAGCAGCTTATCCAGCGGGAGGGCTCTTTCCTACAATGAGCAGTTCTTC. The chain couples TRBV13 to TRBJ2-1; TRBD2 agrees at 10 bases. V lost 2 bases and J lost 1; bases outside the gene matches: 8. Germline V CDR1 and CDR2: PRHDT, FYEKMQ (reference sequence). CDR3 length equals 18 residues.

The V gene is TRBV4-1, the J gene TRBJ2-7, with TRBD1 identical over 7 bases. Trimming removed 1 base from V and 2 bases from J; junction bases left unmatched: 5. In germline, CDR1 is MGHRA, CDR2 YSYEKL. The CDR3 extends over 15 amino acids. The CDR3 bases are TGCGCCAGCAGCCAAGTTCGACAGGGTACCTACGAGCAGTACTTC. Its translation is CASSQVRQGTYEQYF.

This clone showed up just once. The chain carries TRBV7-9 and TRBJ1-1, with D hard to call. This CDR3 region has 14 residues. Germline V lookup: CDR1 SEHNR, CDR2 FQNEAQ (reference sequence). Trimming pared 1 base from V and 4 bases from J, leaving 10 bases between. The CDR3 sequence is CASSLEPPGTEAFF. CDR3 nucleotides: TGTGCCAGCAGCTTAGAACCGCCGGGCACTGAAGCTTTCTTT.

This chain connects TRBV3-1 (or the pseudogene TRBV3-2) to TRBJ1-1; D ambiguous. V was cut by 2 bases and J by 4 bases, with 11 bases left in between. CDR3 length: 14 residues. In germline, CDR1 is LGHDT, CDR2 YNNKEL (reference sequence). The chain's CDR3 is CASSQRGSGTEAFF. The CDR3 nucleotides are TGTGCCAGCAGCCAACGGGGAAGTGGCACTGAAGCTTTCTTT.

This sequence joins TRBV20-1 and TRBJ2-7, with a possible D match to TRBD2 (6 bases). V lost 3 bases and J lost 13, with 16 bases in between. The germline V gene has CDR1 DFQATT and CDR2 SNEGSKA (reference sequence). The CDR3 is made up of 11 amino acids. CDR3 loop: CSASDLSGYYF. The CDR3 nucleotides are TGCAGTGCTAGTGACCTAAGCGGGTACTACTTC.

A few counts support this clone. The chain joins TRBV9 to TRBJ1-3, with a possible D match to TRBD1 (5 bases). With 2 bases removed from V and 0 bases from J, the gap between germline ends came to 9 bases. The CDR3 runs 15 residues. Germline lookup yields CDR1 SGDLS and CDR2 YYNGEE. The CDR3 nucleotides read TGTGCCAGCAGCGTGGGCGGGACCTCTGGAAACACCATATATTTT. Protein product: CASSVGGTSGNTIYF.

The rearrangement links TRBV2 to TRBJ1-1; the D gene is possibly TRBD1 (5 bases). The CDR3 runs 14 residues. V lost 7 bases and J 0 bases, leaving 12 bases between the germline ends. CDR1 and CDR2 (germline): SNHLY, FYNNEI. The CDR3 protein is CASTAGLLNTEAFF. CDR3 in DNA: TGTGCCAGCACGGCAGGGTTATTGAACACTGAAGCTTTCTTT.

The chain carries TRBV4-2 and TRBJ1-2, with 9 nucleotides matching TRBD1. CDR1 is LGHNA and CDR2 is YNFKEQ in the germline V gene. With V trimmed by 3 bases and J by 2 bases, 4 bases remained unmatched. This CDR3 has 15 residues. The CDR3 loop is CASSHSGTGNYGYTF. The CDR3 DNA is TGTGCCAGCAGCCATTCCGGGACAGGGAACTATGGCTACACCTTC.

With respect to this clone: A read error may account for a junction end that differs from germline. This chain joins TRBV5-1 and TRBJ2-5; D remains ambiguous. Germline V gives CDR1 SGHRS, CDR2 YFSETQ. The CDR3 runs to 15 residues. The CDR3 coding sequence is TGCGCCAGCAGCTTGGATGGAGCAGCCCAAGGGACCCAGTACTTC. Its protein is CASSLDGAAQGTQYF.

This clone has a count of ten or more. The chain links TRBV6-5 to TRBJ2-1; 10 nucleotides agree with TRBD2. V lost 4 bases and J lost 6; bases outside the gene matches: 6. Looked up from germline, CDR1 is MNHEY and CDR2 is SVGAGI. This CDR3 region has 15 residues. Written as DNA, the CDR3 is TGTGCCAGCAGTTTGCTAGCGGGAGCCGCCAATGAGCAGTTCTTC. This gives the protein CASSLLAGAANEQFF.

The rearrangement links TRBV5-1 to TRBJ2-5; 9 bases match TRBD2. The CDR3 is 17 residues long. The V gene end was trimmed by 0 bases and the J gene end by 3 bases; junction bases not matched to a gene: 9. Germline CDR1 and CDR2: SGHRS and YFSETQ. The CDR3 coding sequence is TGCGCCAGCAGCTTGGTGGGTAGCGGGGGATGGGAAGAGACCCAGTACTTC. Translation: CASSLVGSGGWEETQYF.

The CDR3 DNA reads as TGTGCCAGCAGTGAATATCAGGGGACGTTCTTC. The encoded protein is CASSEYQGTFF. The chain links TRBV2 to TRBJ2-1; D perhaps matches TRBD1 (6 bases). The CDR3 consists of 11 residues. Deletions cut 2 bases from V and 15 bases from J, with 11 bases between. CDR1 is SNHLY, CDR2 FYNNEI, per germline.

The gene calls are TRBV28 and TRBJ1-2, with D perhaps TRBD1 (5 bases). Trimming removed 5 bases from V and 1 base from J, with 11 bases in between. Germline V CDR1 and CDR2: MDHEN, SYDVKM. The CDR3 contains 14 residues. This CDR3 reads CASSLGTRNYGYTF. CDR3 coding DNA: TGTGCCAGCAGTCTGGGGACTCGTAACTATGGCTACACCTTC.

This clone was detected only a few times. The chain is built from TRBV7-9 and TRBJ2-7; tentative D call: TRBD1 (6 bases). The germline V and J ends were trimmed by 1 base and 5 bases, with 15 bases remaining between them. The V gene's germline CDR1 is SEHNR and CDR2 FQNEAQ (reference sequence). This CDR3 region has 15 residues. The DNA for the CDR3 is TGTGCCAGCAGCTTAGGGGCAGGGGCACGGGACGAGCAGTACTTC. Translated, it gives CASSLGAGARDEQYF. Based on the CDR3 plus reference TRBV7-9 and TRBJ2-7, the full variable domain is DTGVSQNPRHKITKRGQNVTFRCDPISEHNRLYWYRQTLGQGPEFLTYFQNEAQLEKSRLLSDRFSAERPKGSFSTLEIQRTEQGDSAMYLCASSLGAGARDEQYFGPGTRLTVT.

The chain joins TRBV7-2 to TRBJ1-4, with TRBD1 matching 9 bases. Germline loops: CDR1 SGHTA, CDR2 FQGNSA. CDR3 size: 16 residues. The junction had 8 bases not matched to a gene; V was cut back by 5 bases and J by 4 bases. In nucleotides, the CDR3 is TGTGCCAGCAGCGATACAGGGGGCTATGGTAATGAAAAACTGTTTTTT. Residues: CASSDTGGYGNEKLFF.